These 9 T cell receptor beta chains originate from one sample sequenced in a study of blood T cell repertoires in COVID-19. Some clones are missing from TCRdb's copy, which holds only in-frame ones; the method was immunoSEQ multiplex PCR. Among tens of thousands of clones listed, 88% were seen once. Input material: peripheral blood. These receptors all stem from a woman in her 70s with acute or convalescent COVID-19.

The rearrangement uses TRBV19 and TRBJ1-5; 8 bases match TRBD1. V shed 5 bases, J shed 7 bases, and the junction held 4 bases outside the gene matches. Looked up from germline, CDR1 is LNHDA and CDR2 is SQIVND (reference sequence). This CDR3 has 13 residues. CDR3 sequence reads: CASSFQGAQPQHF. The DNA of the CDR3 is TGTGCCAGTAGTTTCCAGGGGGCACAGCCCCAGCATTTT.

V and J are TRBV11-3 and TRBJ2-1, with a weak D call TRBD2 (6 bases). Germline CDR1 is SGHNT and CDR2 is YENEEA. There are 14 residues in the CDR3. V shed 1 base and J shed 4 bases, with 8 bases lying between them. CDR3 protein: CASSLASAYNEQFF. The DNA of the CDR3 is TGTGCCAGCAGCTTAGCTAGCGCGTACAATGAGCAGTTCTTC.

This chain connects TRBV9 to TRBJ1-1, with 8 bases that match TRBD1. The V gene's germline CDR1 is SGDLS and CDR2 YYNGEE. The CDR3 has 14 residues. Trimming took 3 bases from V and 4 from J; bases not matched to a gene: 5. In DNA, the CDR3 is TGTGCCAGCAGCGCTCTCACAGGGGGCACTGAAGCTTTCTTT. As protein: CASSALTGGTEAFF.

The CDR3 loop is CASSLLGGVAGELFF. The CDR3 coding sequence is TGTGCCAGCAGTTTGTTAGGTGGAGTCGCCGGGGAGCTGTTTTTT. J is TRBJ2-2 and V is TRBV27, with unresolved D. V was cut by 3 bases and J by 6 bases, with 14 bases left in between. Germline CDR1 and CDR2: MNHEY and SMNVEV (reference sequence). The CDR3 loop spans 15 amino acids.

In this sample, this clone turned up once. The rearrangement links TRBV11-3 to TRBJ2-1, with 12 bases that match TRBD1. Per germline, CDR1 SGHNT and CDR2 YENEEA. The CDR3 totals 15 residues. V dropped 5 bases and J dropped 8; count of bases not matched to a gene: 7. The CDR3 protein is CASSPGTGGFDEQFF. The CDR3 bases are TGTGCCAGCAGCCCCGGGACAGGGGGCTTCGATGAGCAGTTCTTC.

This clone was seen once. The V gene is TRBV6-2 or TRBV6-3, the J gene TRBJ2-1; 15 nucleotides agree with TRBD2. The CDR3 spans 17 residues. The germline gives CDR1 MNHEY, CDR2 SVGEGT. V was pared by 5 bases and J by 7 bases, with 9 bases of the junction left unmatched. The CDR3 DNA sequence: TGTGCCAGCAGTCGCCCCCCCGGGACTAGCGGGAGGAATGAGCAGTTCTTC. Translation gives CASSRPPGTSGRNEQFF.

Regarding this clone: Sequence at one end of the junction differs from germline and may be a read error. This CDR3 reads CASSLSQGGGTGELFF. The CDR3 region has the DNA TGTGCCAGCAGTCTATCACAAGGCGGAGGGACCGGGGAGCTGTTTTTT. The V call is TRBV27, the J call TRBJ2-2; maybe TRBD2 (6 bases). CDR1 is MNHEY, CDR2 SMNVEV, per germline (reference sequence). The CDR3 sequence is 16 residues long.

The chain is built from TRBV6-1 and TRBJ2-7; TRBD1 aligns across 7 bases. The J segment lost 5 bases and the V segment lost 1 base, leaving 2 bases of the junction unmatched. This CDR3 has 13 residues. From germline, CDR1 is MNHNS and CDR2 SASEGT. The CDR3 region has the DNA TGTGCCAGCAGTGAAGAGACAGGGAACGAGCAGTACGTC. It encodes CASSEETGNEQYV.

The rearrangement links TRBV7-2 to TRBJ1-2; no clear D gene. Germline V lookup: CDR1 SGHTA, CDR2 FQGNSA. The CDR3 totals 15 residues. V lost 5 bases and J 4 bases, leaving 17 bases between the germline ends. CDR3 loop: CASSPREATAYGYTF. The CDR3 DNA sequence: TGTGCCAGCAGCCCTAGGGAGGCCACGGCCTATGGCTACACCTTC.